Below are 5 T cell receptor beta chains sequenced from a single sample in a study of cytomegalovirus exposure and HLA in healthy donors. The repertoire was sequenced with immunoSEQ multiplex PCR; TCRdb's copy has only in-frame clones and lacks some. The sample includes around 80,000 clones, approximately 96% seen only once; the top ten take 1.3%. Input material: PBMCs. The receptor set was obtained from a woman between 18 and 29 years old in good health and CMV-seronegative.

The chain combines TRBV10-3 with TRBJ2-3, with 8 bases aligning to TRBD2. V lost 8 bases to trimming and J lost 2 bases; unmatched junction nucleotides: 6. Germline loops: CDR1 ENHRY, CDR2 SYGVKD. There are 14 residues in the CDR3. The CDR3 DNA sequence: TGTGCCATCCTCGGTAGCGGGATCACAGATACGCAGTATTTT. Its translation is CAILGSGITDTQYF.

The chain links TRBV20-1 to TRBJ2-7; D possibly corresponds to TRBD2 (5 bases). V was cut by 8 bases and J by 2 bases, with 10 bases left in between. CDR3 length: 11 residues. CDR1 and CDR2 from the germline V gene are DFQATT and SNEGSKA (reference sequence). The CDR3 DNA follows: TGCAGTATGGACTCCCCCTACGAGCAGTACTTC. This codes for CSMDSPYEQYF.

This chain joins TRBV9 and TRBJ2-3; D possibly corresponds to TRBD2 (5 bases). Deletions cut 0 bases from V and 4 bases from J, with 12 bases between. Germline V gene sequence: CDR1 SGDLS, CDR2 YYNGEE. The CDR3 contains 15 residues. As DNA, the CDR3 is TGTGCCAGCAGCGTAGGGCCAATCGGGGCAGATACGCAGTATTTT. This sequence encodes CASSVGPIGADTQYF.

The CDR3 nucleotides are TGTGCCAGCCGACTCAAAGGGGACACCGGGGAGCTGTTTTTT. Its protein product is CASRLKGDTGELFF. The chain joins TRBV18 to TRBJ2-2, with D perhaps matching TRBD1 (5 bases). The germline V gene has CDR1 KGHSH and CDR2 LQKENI. The V end was cut by 8 bases, the J end by 3 bases, with 13 bases between. CDR3 length: 14 residues.

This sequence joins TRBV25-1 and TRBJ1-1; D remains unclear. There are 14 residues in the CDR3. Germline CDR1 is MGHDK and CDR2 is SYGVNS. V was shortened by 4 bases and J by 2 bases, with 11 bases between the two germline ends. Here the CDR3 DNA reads TGTGCCAGCAGTGTCGGGATGCCTAACACTGAAGCTTTCTTT. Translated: CASSVGMPNTEAFF.